The 16 T cell receptor beta chains below all came from one sample that was sequenced in a study of blood T cells in healthy people across ages. A sample-barcoded 5' primer and a J-beta primer mix were used in a second PCR of roughly 7 to 11 cycles. TCRdb ran MiXCR on the 5' RACE reads and lists one entry per CDR3 protein. The sample has fewer than 700,000 distinct CDR3 sequences; less than 45% are singletons. Sequenced material: blood. The receptor set was obtained from a man of 80 years or more in good health.

The sample holds a few counts of this clonotype. The chain has TRBV7-9 and TRBJ2-5; 14 nucleotides align to TRBD2. The J call is doubtful: the DNA matches TRBJ2-7 better. The CDR3 covers 17 residues. Germline V gene lookup returns CDR1 SEHNR and CDR2 FQNEAQ (reference sequence). DNA for the CDR3: TGTGCCAGCAGCTTGGGACTAGCGGGAGACGGCACCTACGAGCAGTACTTC. It codes for CASSLGLAGDGTYEQYF.

The chain links TRBV27 to TRBJ1-5; D is undetermined. Looked up from germline, CDR1 is MNHEY and CDR2 is SMNVEV (reference sequence). CDR3 length equals 16 residues. V was cut by 2 bases and J by 3 bases, with 14 bases left in between. CDR3 in amino acids: CASSLIARNANQPQHF. The CDR3 coding sequence is TGTGCCAGCAGTTTAATAGCACGGAATGCCAATCAGCCCCAGCATTTT.

The rearrangement uses TRBV4-2 and TRBJ1-6; 9 bases match TRBD1. Trimming took 0 bases from V and 8 from J; bases not matched to a gene: 8. Germline-derived CDR1 and CDR2 are LGHNA and YNFKEQ. CDR3 length equals 17 residues. The CDR3 loop reads CASSQETTGQGYSPLHF. CDR3 nucleotide sequence: TGTGCCAGCAGCCAAGAGACCACGGGACAGGGCTATTCACCCCTCCACTTT.

This clonotype was found many times. This CDR3 is CASRRQDQETQYF. Written as DNA, the CDR3 is TGTGCCAGCAGGCGACAGGACCAAGAGACCCAGTACTTC. The V and J genes are TRBV12-3 or TRBV12-4 and TRBJ2-5, with D tentatively TRBD1 (6 bases). The CDR3 is made up of 13 amino acids. The V and J ends lost 6 bases and 0 bases respectively, with 8 bases between them.

The chain couples TRBV5-1 to TRBJ2-3, with 7 nucleotides matching TRBD1. Germline V lookup: CDR1 SGHRS, CDR2 YFSETQ. The CDR3 covers 15 residues. V lost 4 bases and J lost 5; bases outside the gene matches: 10. The CDR3 DNA reads as TGCGCCAGCAGCAAACAGGCAGGGGGAGTAGATACGCAGTATTTT. Amino acids: CASSKQAGGVDTQYF.

The gene calls are TRBV27 and TRBJ2-7; TRBD2 aligns across 9 bases. J gave up 3 bases and V 5 bases, and 14 bases lay outside the gene matches. CDR3 length: 17 amino acids. Germline V gene lookup returns CDR1 MNHEY and CDR2 SMNVEV (reference sequence). The CDR3 nucleotides are TGTGCCAGCAGTCCCATCCGGGGAGCGGGAGGTGGCTACGAGCAGTACTTC. Translated: CASSPIRGAGGGYEQYF.

The chain has TRBV5-5 and TRBJ2-1, with D tentatively TRBD1 (8 bases). The CDR3 is 18 amino acids. The germline V gene encodes CDR1 SGHKS and CDR2 YYEKEE (reference sequence). V gave up 5 bases and J gave up 9 bases, with 30 bases separating them. CDR3 in amino acids: CASRLKYPGRAGGSEQFF. The CDR3 nucleotides are TGTGCCAGCAGGCTTAAATACCCGGGGAGGGCAGGGGGCAGTGAGCAGTTCTTC.

V gene TRBV10-3 combines with J gene TRBJ2-7; D gene unclear. Germline V gene data show CDR1 as ENHRY and CDR2 as SYGVKD. The CDR3 extends over 16 amino acids. The V end lost 4 bases, the J end lost 1 base, and 17 bases lay between the germline ends. The chain's CDR3 is CAISVLGMAASYEQYF. In DNA, the CDR3 is TGTGCCATCAGTGTCCTGGGGATGGCTGCATCCTACGAGCAGTACTTC.

Many counts were recorded for this clonotype. This chain connects TRBV4-1 to TRBJ2-7, with D perhaps matching TRBD1 or TRBD2 (6 bases each). The V end was cut by 0 bases, the J end by 6 bases, with 15 bases between. This CDR3 region has 15 residues. Germline V lookup: CDR1 MGHRA, CDR2 YSYEKL. CDR3 nucleotide sequence: TGCGCCAGCAGCCAAGAAGGAAGGTGGGGGGCCGAGCAGTACTTC. Its protein is CASSQEGRWGAEQYF.

The chain employs TRBV5-1 and TRBJ2-1; tentative D call: TRBD2 (6 bases). Trimming cost V 0 bases and J 6 bases, with 13 bases left between them. Germline values: CDR1 SGHRS, CDR2 YFSETQ. The CDR3 has 15 residues. The CDR3, as DNA: TGCGCCAGCAGCTTGGTGGGGGACTCTTCCAATGAGCAGTTCTTC. Protein: CASSLVGDSSNEQFF.

The gene calls are TRBV7-9 and TRBJ2-7; 7 positions match TRBD2. The CDR3 loop spans 15 amino acids. The ends lost 5 bases at V and 2 bases at J; junction bases unmatched: 9. In germline, CDR1 is SEHNR, CDR2 FQNEAQ (reference sequence). Here the CDR3 reads CASSLSGTMTYEQYF. Written as DNA, the CDR3 is TGTGCCAGCAGCCTCAGCGGGACCATGACCTACGAGCAGTACTTC.

This clonotype has just a few counts. This chain connects TRBV2 to TRBJ2-1, with 7 bases lining up with TRBD2. Unmatched junction bases numbered 8, after V lost 0 bases and J lost 9 bases. CDR3 length equals 15 residues. The V gene's germline CDR1 is SNHLY and CDR2 FYNNEI. The DNA of the CDR3 is TGTGCCAGCAGTGAAGCGGGGGGGATCGCGGCTGAGCAGTTCTTC. It is translated as CASSEAGGIAAEQFF.

The rearrangement links TRBV7-9 to TRBJ1-1, with D maybe TRBD1 (5 bases). The CDR3 is 14 residues long. Trimming left V 5 bases short and J 2 bases short, with 12 bases between. Per germline, CDR1 SEHNR and CDR2 FQNEAQ (reference sequence). The CDR3 is CASSVGASNTEAFF. As DNA, the CDR3 is TGTGCCAGCAGCGTAGGGGCTTCAAACACTGAAGCTTTCTTT.

Notes on this clonotype: One base away lies a much larger clone, so this may be a sequencing read error. V and J are TRBV29-1 and TRBJ1-2; D is uncertain. Germline-derived CDR1 and CDR2 are SQVTM and ANQGSEA. Trimming pared 7 bases from V and 6 bases from J, leaving 27 bases between. The CDR3 runs to 16 residues. As DNA, the CDR3 is TGCAGCGGTCGTTTTGACCCTAGCCCCGCACAAAATGGCTACACCTTC. Translating gives CSGRFDPSPAQNGYTF.

The chain joins TRBV3-1 to TRBJ1-2, with no clear D. The length of the CDR3 is 13 residues. Germline assignment: CDR1 LGHDT and CDR2 YNNKEL (reference sequence). V gave up 0 bases and J gave up 7 bases, with 9 bases separating them. The CDR3 coding sequence is TGTGCCAGCAGCCAAGAGTTAGGGTTTGGCTACACCTTC. Protein sequence: CASSQELGFGYTF.

The chain's CDR3 is CASSNPPRGGGNQPQHF. Here the CDR3 DNA reads TGTGCCAGCAGCAATCCCCCCAGGGGAGGGGGCAATCAGCCCCAGCATTTT. The rearrangement links TRBV6-2 or TRBV6-3 to TRBJ1-5, with D possibly matching TRBD1 (6 bases). The CDR3 extends over 17 amino acids. Germline values: CDR1 MNHEY, CDR2 SVGEGT. V shed 6 bases and J shed 2 bases, with 20 bases lying between them.